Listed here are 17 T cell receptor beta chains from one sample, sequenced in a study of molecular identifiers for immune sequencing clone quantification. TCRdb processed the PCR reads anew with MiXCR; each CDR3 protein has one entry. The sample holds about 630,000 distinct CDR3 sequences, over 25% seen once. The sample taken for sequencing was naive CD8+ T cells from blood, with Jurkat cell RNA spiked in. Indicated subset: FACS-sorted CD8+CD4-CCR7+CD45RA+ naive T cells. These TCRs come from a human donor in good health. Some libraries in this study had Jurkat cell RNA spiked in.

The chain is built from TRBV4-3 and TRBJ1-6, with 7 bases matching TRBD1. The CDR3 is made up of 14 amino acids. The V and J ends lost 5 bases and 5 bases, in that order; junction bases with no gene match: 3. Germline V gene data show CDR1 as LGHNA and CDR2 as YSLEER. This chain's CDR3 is CASSAGQNNSPLHF. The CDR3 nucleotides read TGCGCCAGCAGCGCGGGACAGAATAATTCACCCCTCCACTTT.

DNA for the CDR3: TGTGCCAGCAGTTTTGGTGGGGCTTACACTGAAGCTTTCTTT. It translates to CASSFGGAYTEAFF. The chain recombines TRBV12-3 or TRBV12-4 with TRBJ1-1; maybe TRBD1 (5 bases). The ends were cut back, 3 bases at V and 3 bases at J, with 11 bases in the middle. The CDR3 has 14 amino acids.

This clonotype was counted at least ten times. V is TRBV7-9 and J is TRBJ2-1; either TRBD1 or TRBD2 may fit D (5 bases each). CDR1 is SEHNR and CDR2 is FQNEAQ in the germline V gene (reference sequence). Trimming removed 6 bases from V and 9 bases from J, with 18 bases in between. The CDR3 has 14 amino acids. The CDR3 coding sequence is TGTGCCAGCAGTTACGCCGGGACCCGACGTGAGCAGTTCTTC. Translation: CASSYAGTRREQFF.

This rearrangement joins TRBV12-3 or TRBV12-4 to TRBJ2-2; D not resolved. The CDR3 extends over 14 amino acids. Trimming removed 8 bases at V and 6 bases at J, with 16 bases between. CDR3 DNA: TGTGCCAGCGGTTCCCCCTGGTCCCCCGGGGAGCTGTTTTTT. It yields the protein CASGSPWSPGELFF.

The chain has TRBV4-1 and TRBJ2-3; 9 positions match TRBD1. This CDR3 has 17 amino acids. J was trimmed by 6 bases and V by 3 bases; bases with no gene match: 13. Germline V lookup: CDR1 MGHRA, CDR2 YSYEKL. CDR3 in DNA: TGCGCCAGCAGCCATGGTTTGGGACAGGGAGTTTTGGATACGCAGTATTTT. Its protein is CASSHGLGQGVLDTQYF.

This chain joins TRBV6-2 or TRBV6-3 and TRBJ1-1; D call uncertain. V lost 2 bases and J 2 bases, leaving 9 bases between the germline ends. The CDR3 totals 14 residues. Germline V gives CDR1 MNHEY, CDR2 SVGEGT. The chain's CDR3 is CASSYGCPNTEAFF. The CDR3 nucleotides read TGTGCCAGCAGTTACGGCTGCCCTAACACTGAAGCTTTCTTT.

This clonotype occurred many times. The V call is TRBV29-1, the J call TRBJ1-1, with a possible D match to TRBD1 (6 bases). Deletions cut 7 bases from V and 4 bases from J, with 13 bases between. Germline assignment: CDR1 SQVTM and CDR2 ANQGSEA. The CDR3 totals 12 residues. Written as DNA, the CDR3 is TGCAGCGGAGGGGACACCGTCACTGAAGCTTTCTTT. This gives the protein CSGGDTVTEAFF.

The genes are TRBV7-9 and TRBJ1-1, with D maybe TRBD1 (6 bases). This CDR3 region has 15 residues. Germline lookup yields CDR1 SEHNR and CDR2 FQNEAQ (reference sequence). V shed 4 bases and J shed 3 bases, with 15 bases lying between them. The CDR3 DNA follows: TGTGCCAGCAGCTCCGCGGGGGGCTTGGACACTGAAGCTTTCTTT. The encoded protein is CASSSAGGLDTEAFF.

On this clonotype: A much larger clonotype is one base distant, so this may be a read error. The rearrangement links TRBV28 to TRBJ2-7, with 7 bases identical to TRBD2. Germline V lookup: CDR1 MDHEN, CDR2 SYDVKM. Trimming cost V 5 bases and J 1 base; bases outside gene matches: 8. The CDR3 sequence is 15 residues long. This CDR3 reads CASSVPSGVSYEQYF. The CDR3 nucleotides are TGTGCCAGCAGTGTGCCGAGCGGGGTGTCCTACGAGCAGTACTTC. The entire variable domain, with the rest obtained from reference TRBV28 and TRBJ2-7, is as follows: DVKVTQSSRYLVKRTGEKVFLECVQDMDHENMFWYRQDPGLGLRLIYFSYDVKMKEKGDIPEGYSVSREKKERFSLILESASTNQTSMYLCASSVPSGVSYEQYFGPGTRLTVT.

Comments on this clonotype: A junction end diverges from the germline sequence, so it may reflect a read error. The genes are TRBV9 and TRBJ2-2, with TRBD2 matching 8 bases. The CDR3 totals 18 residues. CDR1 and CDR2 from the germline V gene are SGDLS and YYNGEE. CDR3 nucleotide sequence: TGTGCCAGCAGCGTAGCGGGTGAGATAGCGGGGAACACCAGGGAGCTGTTTTTT. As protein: CASSVAGEIAGNTRELFF.

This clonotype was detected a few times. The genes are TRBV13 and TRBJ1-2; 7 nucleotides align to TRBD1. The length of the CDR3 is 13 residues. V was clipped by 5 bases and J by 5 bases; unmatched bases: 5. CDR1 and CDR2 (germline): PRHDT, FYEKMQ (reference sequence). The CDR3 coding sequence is TGTGCCAGCAGCACCGGACAGGAATATGGCTACACCTTC. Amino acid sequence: CASSTGQEYGYTF.

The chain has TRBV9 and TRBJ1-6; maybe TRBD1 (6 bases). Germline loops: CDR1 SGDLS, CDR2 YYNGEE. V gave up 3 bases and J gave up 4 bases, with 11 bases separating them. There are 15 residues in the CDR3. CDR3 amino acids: CASSASGTYNSPLHF. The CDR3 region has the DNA TGTGCCAGCAGCGCCTCCGGGACATATAATTCACCCCTCCACTTT.

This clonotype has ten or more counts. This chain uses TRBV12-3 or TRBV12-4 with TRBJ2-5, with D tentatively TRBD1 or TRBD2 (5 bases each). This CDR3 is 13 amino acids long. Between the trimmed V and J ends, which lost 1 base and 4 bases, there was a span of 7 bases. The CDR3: CASSLGGVETQYF. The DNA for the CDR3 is TGTGCCAGCAGTTTAGGAGGGGTAGAGACCCAGTACTTC.

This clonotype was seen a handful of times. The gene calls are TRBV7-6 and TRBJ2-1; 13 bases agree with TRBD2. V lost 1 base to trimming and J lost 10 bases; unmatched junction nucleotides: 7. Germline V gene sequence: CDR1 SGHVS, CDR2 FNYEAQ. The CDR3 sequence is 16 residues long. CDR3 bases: TGTGCCAGCAGCTTAGGGGCCACTAGCGGGGGGGTCGAGCAGTTCTTC. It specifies CASSLGATSGGVEQFF. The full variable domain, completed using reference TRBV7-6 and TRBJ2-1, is GAGVSQSPRYKVTKRGQDVALRCDPISGHVSLYWYRQALGQGPEFLTYFNYEAQQDKSGLPNDRFSAERPEGSISTLTIQRTEQRDSAMYRCASSLGATSGGVEQFFGPGTRLTVL.

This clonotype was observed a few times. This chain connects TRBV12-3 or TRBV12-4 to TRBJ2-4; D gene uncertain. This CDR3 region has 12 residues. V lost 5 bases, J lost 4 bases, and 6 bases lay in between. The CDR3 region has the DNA TGTGCCAGCAGTCCTGGTAAAAACATTCAGTACTTC. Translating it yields CASSPGKNIQYF.

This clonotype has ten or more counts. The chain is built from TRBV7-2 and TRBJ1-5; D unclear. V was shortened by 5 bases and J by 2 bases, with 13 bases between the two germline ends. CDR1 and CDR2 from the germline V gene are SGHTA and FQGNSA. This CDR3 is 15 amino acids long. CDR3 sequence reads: CASSTGGPGNQPQHF. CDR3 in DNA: TGTGCCAGCAGCACCGGTGGGCCGGGCAATCAGCCCCAGCATTTT.

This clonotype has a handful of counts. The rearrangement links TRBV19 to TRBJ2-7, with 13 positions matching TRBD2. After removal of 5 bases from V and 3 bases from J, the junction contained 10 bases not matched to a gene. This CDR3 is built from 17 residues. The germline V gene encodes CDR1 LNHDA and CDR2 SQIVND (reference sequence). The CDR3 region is CASSHGTSGTDYYEQYF. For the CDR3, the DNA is TGTGCCAGTAGTCACGGGACTAGCGGGACCGACTACTACGAGCAGTACTTC.